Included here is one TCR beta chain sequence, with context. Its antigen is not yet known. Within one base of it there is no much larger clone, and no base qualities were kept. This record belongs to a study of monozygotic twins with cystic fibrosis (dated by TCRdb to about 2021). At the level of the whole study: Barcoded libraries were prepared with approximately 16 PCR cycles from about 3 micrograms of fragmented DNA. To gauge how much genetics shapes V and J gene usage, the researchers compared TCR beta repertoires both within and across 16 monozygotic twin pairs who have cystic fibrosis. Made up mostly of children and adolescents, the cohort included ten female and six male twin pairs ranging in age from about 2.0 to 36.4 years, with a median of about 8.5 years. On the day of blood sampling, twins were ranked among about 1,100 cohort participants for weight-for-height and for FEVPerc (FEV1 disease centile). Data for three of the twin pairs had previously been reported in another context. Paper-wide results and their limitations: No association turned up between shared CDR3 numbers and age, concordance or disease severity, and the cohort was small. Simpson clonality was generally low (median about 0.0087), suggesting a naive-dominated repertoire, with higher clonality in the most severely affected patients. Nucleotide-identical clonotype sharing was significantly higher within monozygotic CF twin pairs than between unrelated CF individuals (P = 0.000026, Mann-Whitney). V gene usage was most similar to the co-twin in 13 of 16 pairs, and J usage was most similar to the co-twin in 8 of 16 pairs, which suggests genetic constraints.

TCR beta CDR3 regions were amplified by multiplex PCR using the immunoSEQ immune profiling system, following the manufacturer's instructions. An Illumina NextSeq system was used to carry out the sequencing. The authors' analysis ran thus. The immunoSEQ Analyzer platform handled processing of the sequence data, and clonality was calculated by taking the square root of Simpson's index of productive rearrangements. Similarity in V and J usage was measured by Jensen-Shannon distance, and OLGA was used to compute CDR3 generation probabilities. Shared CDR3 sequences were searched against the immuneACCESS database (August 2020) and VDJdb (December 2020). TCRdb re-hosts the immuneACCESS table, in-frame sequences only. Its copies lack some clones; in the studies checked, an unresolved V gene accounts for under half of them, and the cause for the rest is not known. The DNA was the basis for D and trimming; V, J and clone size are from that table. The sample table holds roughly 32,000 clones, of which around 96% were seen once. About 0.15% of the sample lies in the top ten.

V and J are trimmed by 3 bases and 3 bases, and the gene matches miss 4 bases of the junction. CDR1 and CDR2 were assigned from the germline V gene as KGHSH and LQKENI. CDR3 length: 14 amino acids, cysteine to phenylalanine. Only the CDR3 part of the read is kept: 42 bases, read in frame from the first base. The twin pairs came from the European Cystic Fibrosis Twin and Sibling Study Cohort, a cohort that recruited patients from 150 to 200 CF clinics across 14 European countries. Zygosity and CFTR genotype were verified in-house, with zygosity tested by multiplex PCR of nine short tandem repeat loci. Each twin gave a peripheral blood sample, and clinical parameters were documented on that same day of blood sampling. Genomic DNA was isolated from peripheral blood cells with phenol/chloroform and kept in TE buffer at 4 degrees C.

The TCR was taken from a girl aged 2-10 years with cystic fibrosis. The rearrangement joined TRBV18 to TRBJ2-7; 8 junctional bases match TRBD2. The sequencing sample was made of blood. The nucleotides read TGTGCCAGCTCACCTCCAGCGGGAGTCTACGAGCAGTACTTC. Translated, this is CASSPPAGVYEQYF.